The present TCR beta chain was sequenced within a study of identical twins. Broader study findings: With beta out-of-frame sequences, excess sharing by twins was weaker. Abundant beta clonotypes from cord blood had fewer insertions, unlike memory repertoires, which showed none. Potential partial confounding of zero-insertion analyses by invariant MAIT and iNKT cells was noted.

CDR3 length equals 14 residues. Trimming took 3 bases from V and 6 from J, leaving 14 bases between them. The germline V gene encodes CDR1 MNHEY and CDR2 SMNVEV (reference sequence). This clonotype was observed at least ten times. Its antigen is unknown. TCRdb reprocessed the 5' RACE reads with MiXCR, giving one entry per CDR3 protein. Among 150,000 or so distinct CDR3 sequences listed, 3% to 4% were seen once. The chain employs TRBV27 and TRBJ1-1; D might be TRBD1 (5 bases). The source is a young man in good health. Sequenced: memory T cells sorted from blood. The CDR3 nucleotides are TGTGCCAGCAGTTTCGGGCAGGGAGTCGCTGAAGCTTTCTTT. Translation: CASSFGQGVAEAFF.